A selection of T cell receptor beta chains follows, all from one sample in a study of cytomegalovirus exposure and HLA in healthy donors. The method was immunoSEQ multiplex PCR; TCRdb's version includes in-frame clones alone and lacks a portion of them. The sample lists about 150,000 clones; 60% to 75% were seen once. The sample comprised PBMCs. These receptors all come from a man aged 18 to 29 in good health and CMV-seronegative. Both conserved end residues are part of each CDR3. D genes are given only for firm matches. The size of a clone is reported for some rows only, either as once, few or many, or as a class for expanded clones.

>16|TRBV18|TRBJ1-2|NA|NA
CASSPREGRGNDGYTF
TGTGCCAGCTCACCACGGGAAGGCAGGGGCAACGATGGCTACACCTTC
>16|TRBV4-3|TRBJ1-5|NA|few
CASSQGSPGGGQPQHF
TGCGCCAGCAGCCAAGGGTCTCCGGGGGGGGGTCAGCCCCAGCATTTT
>14|TRBV7-2|TRBJ1-2|NA|NA
CASSLVFTDYGYTF
TGTGCCAGCAGCTTAGTTTTTACGGACTATGGCTACACCTTC
>16|TRBV6-1|TRBJ2-1|TRBD1|few
CASSERSDRDYNEQFF
TGTGCCAGCAGTGAACGTTCCGACAGGGACTACAATGAGCAGTTCTTC
>16|TRBV5-6|TRBJ2-4|NA|NA
CASSQNRNLAKNSQYF
TGTGCCAGCAGCCAAAACAGGAATCTGGCCAAAAACAGTCAGTACTTC
>15|TRBV27|TRBJ1-5|TRBD1|NA
CATKPTGGGNQPQHF
TGTGCCACCAAACCGACAGGGGGCGGCAATCAGCCCCAGCATTTT
>14|TRBV4-2|TRBJ2-3|NA|NA
CASSQLIETDTQYF
TGTGCCAGCAGCCAGCTAATAGAGACAGATACGCAGTATTTT
>17|TRBV7-9|TRBJ1-3|NA|NA
CASINTGDGVSGNTIYF
TGTGCCAGCATCAATACGGGGGACGGAGTTTCTGGAAACACCATATATTTT
>13|TRBV30|TRBJ1-5|NA|NA
CAWSPRENQPQHF
TGTGCCTGGAGTCCGAGGGAAAATCAGCCCCAGCATTTT
>18|TRBV27|TRBJ2-1|NA|NA
CASSPSGHGQGSRNEQFF
TGTGCCAGCAGCCCGTCTGGGCACGGGCAGGGAAGCAGGAATGAGCAGTTCTTC
>18|TRBV7-9|TRBJ2-2|TRBD1|NA
CASSSWGQGGWNTGELFF
TGTGCCAGCAGCTCATGGGGACAGGGGGGATGGAACACCGGGGAGCTGTTTTTT
>18|TRBV5-1|TRBJ1-2|TRBD1|NA
CASSLRLGDSISNYGYTF
TGCGCCAGCAGCTTGCGTCTTGGGGACAGCATATCTAACTATGGCTACACCTTC
>14|TRBV6-6|TRBJ1-2|TRBD1|NA
CASSYSGQEGGYTF
TGTGCCAGCAGTTACTCGGGACAGGAGGGGGGCTACACCTTC
>15|TRBV5-5|TRBJ2-2|NA|NA
CASSLGRVDTGELFF
TGTGCCAGCAGCTTGGGCAGGGTAGACACCGGGGAGCTGTTTTTT
>14|TRBV5-1|TRBJ2-3|TRBD1|NA
CASSLGGQGIHMYF
TGCGCCAGCAGCTTGGGTGGACAGGGAATTCATATGTATTTT
>16|TRBV9|TRBJ2-6|NA|NA
CASSVVEVSGANVLTF
TGTGCCAGCAGCGTAGTTGAGGTCTCTGGGGCCAACGTCCTGACTTTC
>16|TRBV9|TRBJ2-1|TRBD2|NA
CASSRMASGNYNEQFF
TGTGCCAGCAGCCGCATGGCTAGCGGGAACTACAATGAGCAGTTCTTC
>18|TRBV4-1|TRBJ1-1|NA|NA
CASSQGPLMGAQYTEAFF
TGCGCCAGCAGCCAAGGTCCCCTGATGGGGGCGCAGTACACTGAAGCTTTCTTT
>16|TRBV7-9|TRBJ2-5|TRBD2|NA
CASSLGTSGGAETQYF
TGTGCCAGCAGCTTAGGGACTAGCGGGGGGGCTGAGACCCAGTACTTC
>14|TRBV6-5|TRBJ2-7|NA|NA
CASSYQGVSYEQYF
TGTGCCAGCAGTTACCAGGGCGTCTCCTACGAGCAGTACTTC
>16|TRBV28|TRBJ2-5|NA|NA
CASSLTLDSLRETQYF
TGTGCCAGCAGTTTAACCCTCGACTCGTTACGGGAGACCCAGTACTTC
>14|TRBV11-3|TRBJ2-1|TRBD1|few
CASQPGTEYNEQFF
TGTGCCAGCCAGCCGGGGACAGAATACAATGAGCAGTTCTTC
>17|TRBV19|TRBJ2-2|TRBD2|once
CASSMGLAGQNTGELFF
TGTGCCAGTAGTATGGGACTAGCGGGGCAGAACACCGGGGAGCTGTTTTTT
>17|TRBV9|TRBJ2-3|TRBD2|once
CASSVVSGGASGDTQYF
TGTGCCAGCAGCGTGGTTAGCGGGGGGGCTTCAGGAGATACGCAGTATTTT
>18|TRBV12-2|TRBJ2-4|NA|NA
CAILPRFPGGLAKNIQYF
TGTGCAATACTCCCTCGATTTCCGGGGGGACTAGCCAAAAACATTCAGTACTTC
>14|TRBV6-1|TRBJ1-1|TRBD1|NA
CASSARPGGAEAFF
TGTGCCAGCAGTGCTCGACCAGGGGGCGCTGAAGCTTTCTTT
>12|TRBV5-8|TRBJ1-2|NA|NA
CASSLPNQEYTF
TGTGCCAGCAGCCTACCAAACCAGGAATACACCTTC
>13|TRBV6-1|TRBJ1-1|NA|NA
CASSGGLDREAFF
TGTGCCAGCAGTGGGGGTTTAGACAGGGAAGCTTTCTTT
>15|TRBV10-3|TRBJ2-4|NA|NA
CAISERSLAKNIQYF
TGTGCCATCAGTGAGCGGTCCCTAGCCAAAAACATTCAGTACTTC
>19|TRBV28|TRBJ1-6|NA|NA
CASSSGALGLKAYNSPLHF
TGTGCCAGCAGTTCTGGGGCCTTAGGCCTTAAGGCCTATAATTCACCCCTCCACTTT
>14|TRBV30|TRBJ2-7|NA|NA
CAWSVWGGSYEQYF
TGTGCCTGGAGTGTATGGGGAGGATCCTACGAGCAGTACTTC
>17|TRBV2|TRBJ2-1|NA|NA
CASSGGGGALSYNEQFF
TGTGCCAGCAGTGGAGGAGGGGGGGCCCTCTCCTACAATGAGCAGTTCTTC
>16|TRBV4-1|TRBJ2-2|TRBD2|few
CASSHAEGLATGELFF
TGCGCCAGCAGCCACGCGGAGGGACTAGCCACCGGGGAGCTGTTTTTT
>14|TRBV5-4|TRBJ1-1|NA|NA
CASSSPGLNTEAFF
TGTGCCAGCAGCTCACCAGGATTGAACACTGAAGCTTTCTTT
>18|TRBV28|TRBJ1-1|TRBD1|few
CASTTQQGWPRLNTEAFF
TGTGCCAGCACTACACAACAGGGGTGGCCTCGGTTAAACACTGAAGCTTTCTTT
>17|TRBV15|TRBJ1-2|TRBD1|few
CATSRSHGAGGNYGYTF
TGTGCCACCAGCAGAAGCCATGGGGCAGGGGGCAACTATGGCTACACCTTC
>14|TRBV10-3|TRBJ1-6|NA|NA
CAINGGAHNSPLHF
TGTGCCATCAATGGGGGCGCTCATAATTCACCCCTCCACTTT
>15|TRBV5-6|TRBJ2-5|NA|NA
CASSLAPGDQETQYF
TGTGCCAGCAGCTTGGCCCCCGGGGACCAAGAGACCCAGTACTTC
>15|TRBV5-4|TRBJ2-2|NA|NA
CASSLDSSNTGELFF
TGTGCCAGCAGCTTGGACAGCTCGAACACCGGGGAGCTGTTTTTT
>13|TRBV27|TRBJ2-7|TRBD1|few
CATTGGTGYEQYF
TGTGCCACCACAGGGGGCACAGGCTACGAGCAGTACTTC
>13|TRBV4-1|TRBJ1-1|NA|few
CASSQDLLAEAFF
TGTGCCAGCAGCCAAGATCTACTCGCTGAAGCTTTCTTT
>18|TRBV7-9|TRBJ2-6|NA|few
CASSFDAGFRSGANGLTF
TGTGCCAGCAGCTTCGATGCAGGGTTCCGCTCTGGGGCCAACGGCCTGACTTTC
>12|TRBV30|TRBJ2-7|TRBD1|NA
CAFRDRAYEQYF
TGTGCCTTCCGGGACAGGGCCTACGAGCAGTACTTC
>16|TRBV6-1|TRBJ2-4|NA|NA
CASSEAGTVAKNIQYF
TGTGCCAGCAGTGAAGCTGGGACTGTAGCCAAAAACATTCAGTACTTC
>18|TRBV28|TRBJ1-2|NA|NA
CASSARREQGRDSNGYTF
TGTGCCAGCAGCGCCCGCCGGGAACAGGGTAGAGATAGTAATGGCTACACCTTC
>16|TRBV28|TRBJ2-2|NA|NA
CASRSGGRPNTGELFF
TGTGCCAGCAGAAGTGGAGGGCGACCGAACACCGGGGAGCTGTTTTTT
>16|TRBV6-6|TRBJ2-3|TRBD2|NA
CASSYDAGGTRDTQYF
TGTGCCAGCAGTTACGATGCGGGGGGCACGAGGGATACGCAGTATTTT
>15|TRBV25-1|TRBJ1-5|NA|NA
CASSESGGFDQPQHF
TGTGCCAGCAGTGAGAGCGGAGGGTTCGATCAGCCCCAGCATTTT
>16|TRBV27|TRBJ2-1|TRBD1|NA
CASSLYPPTGVGEQFF
TGTGCCAGCAGTTTATATCCCCCCACAGGGGTTGGGGAGCAGTTCTTC
>14|TRBV7-8|TRBJ2-7|NA|NA
CASSLNRASYEQYF
TGTGCCAGCAGCCTCAACAGGGCCTCCTACGAGCAGTACTTC
>12|TRBV18|TRBJ1-2|NA|NA
CASSPGGEGYTF
TGTGCCAGCTCACCGGGGGGTGAAGGCTACACCTTC
>17|TRBV5-1|TRBJ1-2|TRBD1|NA
CASSGGDSGVYGYGYTF
TGCGCCAGCAGCGGAGGGGACAGTGGCGTCTATGGCTATGGCTACACCTTC